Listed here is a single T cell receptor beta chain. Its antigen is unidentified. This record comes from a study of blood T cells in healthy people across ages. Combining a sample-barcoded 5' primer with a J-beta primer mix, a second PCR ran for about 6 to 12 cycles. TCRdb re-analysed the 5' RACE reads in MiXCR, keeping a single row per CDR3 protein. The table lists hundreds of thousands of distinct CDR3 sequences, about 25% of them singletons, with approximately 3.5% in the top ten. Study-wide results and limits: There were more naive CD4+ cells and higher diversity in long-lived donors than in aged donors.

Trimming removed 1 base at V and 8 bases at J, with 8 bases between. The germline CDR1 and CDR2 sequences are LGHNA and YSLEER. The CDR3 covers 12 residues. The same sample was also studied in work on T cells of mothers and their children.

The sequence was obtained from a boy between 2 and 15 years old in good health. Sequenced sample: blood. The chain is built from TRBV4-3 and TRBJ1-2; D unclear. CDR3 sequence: CASSQVGRGYTF. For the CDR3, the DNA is TGCGCCAGCAGCCAAGTAGGCCGGGGCTACACCTTC.